The 10 T cell receptor beta chains below were found in one sample sequenced in a study of technical replicates of blood from a handful of donors. The repertoire was sequenced with immunoSEQ multiplex PCR; TCRdb's copy has only in-frame clones and lacks some. The table lists 78,000 or so clones, about 89% of them singletons. The sample consisted of T cells isolated from PBMCs. Receptors originate from a human donor in good health.

The rearrangement uses TRBV7-9 and TRBJ2-1; tentatively, D is TRBD2 (5 bases). This CDR3 contains 11 residues. The germline V gene has CDR1 SEHNR and CDR2 FQNEAQ (reference sequence). V dropped 10 bases and J dropped 6 bases, with 10 bases sitting between them. The CDR3 spells CATSEGNEQFF. The DNA for the CDR3 is TGTGCCACGAGTGAGGGCAATGAGCAGTTCTTC.

The rearrangement uses TRBV7-3 and TRBJ2-3; 7 bases map to TRBD2. The germline CDR1 and CDR2 sequences are SGHTA and FQGTGA. V was clipped by 3 bases and J by 5 bases; unmatched bases: 8. The CDR3 totals 15 residues. The CDR3 DNA follows: TGTGCCAGCAGCTTCACTAGCGAGCAGGAAGATACGCAGTATTTT. Its protein product is CASSFTSEQEDTQYF.

This clone was seen only once. The chain has TRBV9 and TRBJ2-2, with 15 bases fitting TRBD2. Germline V gives CDR1 SGDLS, CDR2 YYNGEE. V gave up 7 bases and J gave up 4 bases; unmatched junction bases: 8. CDR3 size: 17 residues. The CDR3 region has the DNA TGTGCCAGCTTCGGGACTAGCGGGAGGAGTCCCACCGGGGAGCTGTTTTTT. Translated, it gives CASFGTSGRSPTGELFF.

This chain links TRBV10-3 with TRBJ2-5; 9 nucleotides match TRBD2. The J segment lost 5 bases and the V segment lost 1 base, leaving 8 bases of the junction unmatched. From germline, CDR1 is ENHRY and CDR2 SYGVKD. The CDR3 length is 16 residues. The CDR3 DNA sequence: TGTGCCATCAGTGAGTTGGTAGCGGGAGCTAGGGAGACCCAGTACTTC. Residues: CAISELVAGARETQYF.

The CDR3 coding sequence is TGCGCCAGCAGCCTAGAGACCCGTAGGGAGGTATACAATGAGCAGTTCTTC. The encoded protein is CASSLETRREVYNEQFF. The chain joins TRBV4-1 to TRBJ2-1, with D maybe TRBD2 (6 bases). The length of the CDR3 is 17 residues. Trimming pared 4 bases from V and 4 bases from J, leaving 20 bases between. Germline V CDR1 and CDR2: MGHRA, YSYEKL.

This chain connects TRBV2 to TRBJ2-3; weak D call: TRBD1 (6 bases). From germline, CDR1 is SNHLY and CDR2 FYNNEI. CDR3 length: 15 amino acids. Trimming shortened V by 0 bases and J by 4 bases, and 11 bases separated the two germline ends. CDR3 in amino acids: CASSEAPAGADTQYF. DNA of the CDR3: TGTGCCAGCAGTGAAGCGCCGGCAGGGGCAGATACGCAGTATTTT.

The V gene is TRBV11-3, the J gene TRBJ2-7; TRBD1 agrees at 7 bases. The CDR3 loop spans 18 amino acids. Looked up from germline, CDR1 is SGHNT and CDR2 is YENEEA. The ends lost 0 bases at V and 1 base at J; junction bases unmatched: 12. CDR3 nucleotide sequence: TGTGCCAGCAGCTTAGATTACCCGGGACAGTGGGGTTCCTACGAGCAGTACTTC. Translating it yields CASSLDYPGQWGSYEQYF.

The rearrangement links TRBV10-1 to TRBJ2-2; D is uncertain. V lost 4 bases and J lost 3, with 6 bases in between. Germline values: CDR1 WNHNN, CDR2 SYGVQD (reference sequence). The CDR3 contains 13 residues. The CDR3 is CASSASYTGELFF. The CDR3 DNA is TGCGCCAGCAGTGCCTCTTACACCGGGGAGCTGTTTTTT.

This clone has only one observation. The V and J genes are TRBV5-5 and TRBJ1-5; D remains ambiguous. The CDR3 is 13 amino acids. The germline V gene has CDR1 SGHKS and CDR2 YYEKEE (reference sequence). V lost 4 bases and J 0 bases, leaving 5 bases between the germline ends. CDR3 nucleotide sequence: TGTGCCAGCAGCCAAAATAGCAATCAGCCCCAGCATTTT. This codes for CASSQNSNQPQHF.

The V call is TRBV7-2, the J call TRBJ2-3; 8 bases map to TRBD2. Germline values: CDR1 SGHTA, CDR2 FQGNSA. The V and J ends lost 3 bases and 4 bases, in that order; junction bases with no gene match: 6. The CDR3 spans 15 residues. Here the CDR3 DNA reads TGTGCCAGCAGCTTTAACTCGGGAGGGTCAGATACGCAGTATTTT. Translating it yields CASSFNSGGSDTQYF.